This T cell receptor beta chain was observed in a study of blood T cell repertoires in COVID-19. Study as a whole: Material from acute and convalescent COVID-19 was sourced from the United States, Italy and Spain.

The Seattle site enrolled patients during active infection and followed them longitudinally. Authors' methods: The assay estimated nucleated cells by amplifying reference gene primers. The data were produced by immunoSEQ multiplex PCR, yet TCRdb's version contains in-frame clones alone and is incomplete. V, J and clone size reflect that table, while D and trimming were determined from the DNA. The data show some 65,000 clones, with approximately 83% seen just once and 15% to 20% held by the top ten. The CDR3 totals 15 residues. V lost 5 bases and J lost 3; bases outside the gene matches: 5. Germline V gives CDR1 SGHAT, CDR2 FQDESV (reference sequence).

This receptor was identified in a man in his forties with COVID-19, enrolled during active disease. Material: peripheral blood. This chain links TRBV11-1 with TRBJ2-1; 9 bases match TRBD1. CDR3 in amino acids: CASSVGQGYYNEQFF. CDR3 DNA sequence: TGTGCCAGCAGCGTGGGACAGGGTTACTACAATGAGCAGTTCTTC. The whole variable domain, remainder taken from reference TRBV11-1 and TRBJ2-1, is EAEVAQSPRYKITEKSQAVAFWCDPISGHATLYWYRQILGQGPELLVQFQDESVVDDSQLPKDRFSAERLKGVDSTLKIQPAELGDSAMYLCASSVGQGYYNEQFFGPGTRLTVL.